This T cell receptor (beta chain) stems from a study of shared clonotypes between healthy human individuals (TCRdb year 2020). As for the study more broadly: A couple of women and a few men aged 18 to 49 years were included in the cohort. Per donor, three plates each were used for CD4 naive and CD4 memory, two for CD8 naive, and one for CD8 memory. To estimate repertoire size and how much clonotypes are shared between individuals, the study performed deep sequencing of blood TCR repertoires from about five healthy adults. To increase sequencing depth and limit assay-specific biases, TCR repertoire library preparation and sequencing were carried out by different laboratories using diverse techniques. Between about 0.85 and 9.5 billion PBMCs per donor were obtained by leukapheresis. What the authors observed across the whole study: Only blood was sampled, and tissue TCR repertoires likely differ from those in blood. When four donors were compared, the shared fraction of clonotypes was about 5% for naive CD4, around 3.5% for naive CD8, about 2.4% for memory CD4, and about 0.36% for memory CD8. Even with the large sequencing depth, rarefaction of the sorted-subset datasets indicated that sequencing was incomplete. Based on pairwise subsampling, the degree of clonotype sharing among donors was expected to be affected by sequencing depth. Because the study included a small number of donors, the genetic and exposure-history diversity represented was limited. Higher generation probabilities were observed for clonotypes shared by all four sorted-subset donors than for non-shared clonotypes. Naive subsets generally had larger estimated clonotype richness than memory subsets did.

This clone was recorded once. The target of this receptor is not known. It has no much larger one-base neighbor in the sample; base qualities were not kept. CD8 naive samples were obtained by positive selection for CCR7 among CD45RO-negative cells, yielding a CD45RA+CCR7+ population from which TemRA cells were excluded. The donors were healthy, HIV-negative adults who had no recently reported acute infections or vaccinations. Only Caucasian adults living in Nashville, Tennessee, USA were represented among the donors. Blood was collected by leukapheresis, and PBMCs were isolated by Ficoll-Histopaque density gradient centrifugation and then cryopreserved in liquid nitrogen vapor phase. Purity and quantity of every magnetically sorted T cell population were checked by analytical flow cytometry. Genomic DNA was isolated from every sorted fraction and measured by UV absorbance on a Nanodrop 2000c. TCR CDR3 regions were amplified from genomic DNA by multiplex PCR using the deep immunoSEQ assay. Extracted genomic DNA from each cell subset was distributed evenly across all wells of several immunoSEQ 96-well plates, and each plate was treated as a replicate. Each replicate PCR for sorted subsets received approximately 200 ng genomic DNA, equal to about 30,000 T cell genomes. The purified libraries were quantified using a Qubit 3.0 fluorometer, sized with a Bioanalyzer 2100, and then quantified again using the KAPA Library Quantification kit. Every immunoSEQ 96-well plate was sequenced on a dedicated single-read 150-cycle Illumina NextSeq 550 flow cell. The study's processing was this. The immunoSEQ output contained only junctional sequences without quality scores, so filtering could not match that applied to full-length reads. To assign V/J genes and CDR3, sequences were annotated using PyIR, a Python wrapper for IgBLAST v1.9, with IMGT germline references. Reads were removed for weak V/J assignments (E-value above 1e-6), missing CDR3, stop codons, out-of-frame junctions, or ambiguous translated residues. V3J clonotypes were defined by identical inferred V gene, J gene, and CDR3 amino acid sequence. Percentage overlap between repertoires was calculated by dividing the number of shared unique clonotypes by the size of the smaller repertoire. Three approaches were used to assess repertoire richness: RTK rarefaction, the Chao1 estimator, and Recon v2.1 estimates of unobserved clonotypes. Generation probabilities were computed with OLGA for all TCRbeta clonotypes obtained by the gDNA method from several donors. The table comes from immuneACCESS by way of TCRdb, which keeps in-frame sequences with V and J called. Part of the clones is missing from these tables; in studies checked, under half for an unresolved V gene and the rest for unknown reasons. V and J calls and clone size come straight from that table; D and trimming were deduced from the DNA. The sample contains around 2,000,000 clones, less than 95% of them found a single time. The ten most abundant clones make up around 1.2% of the sample.

V is trimmed back by 6 bases and J by 8 bases, and the junction contains 11 bases that no gene match accounts for. The CDR3 runs 15 residues from the cysteine to the phenylalanine. CDR3 DNA only is kept here, 45 bases in frame from base 1. The germline V gene encodes CDR1 MNHEY and CDR2 SVGAGI. The rearrangement joined TRBV6-5 to TRBJ2-2, and TRBD2 matches 8 of the central bases. Input material: naive CD8+ T cells sorted from blood. Explained via the paper, the cell subset or site label denotes: CD45RA+CCR7+. The source is a man between 18 and 29 years old in good health. The CDR3 in this case is CASRLLAEGGGELFF. The sequence in DNA is TGTGCCAGCAGATTACTAGCGGAAGGGGGAGGGGAGCTGTTTTTT.